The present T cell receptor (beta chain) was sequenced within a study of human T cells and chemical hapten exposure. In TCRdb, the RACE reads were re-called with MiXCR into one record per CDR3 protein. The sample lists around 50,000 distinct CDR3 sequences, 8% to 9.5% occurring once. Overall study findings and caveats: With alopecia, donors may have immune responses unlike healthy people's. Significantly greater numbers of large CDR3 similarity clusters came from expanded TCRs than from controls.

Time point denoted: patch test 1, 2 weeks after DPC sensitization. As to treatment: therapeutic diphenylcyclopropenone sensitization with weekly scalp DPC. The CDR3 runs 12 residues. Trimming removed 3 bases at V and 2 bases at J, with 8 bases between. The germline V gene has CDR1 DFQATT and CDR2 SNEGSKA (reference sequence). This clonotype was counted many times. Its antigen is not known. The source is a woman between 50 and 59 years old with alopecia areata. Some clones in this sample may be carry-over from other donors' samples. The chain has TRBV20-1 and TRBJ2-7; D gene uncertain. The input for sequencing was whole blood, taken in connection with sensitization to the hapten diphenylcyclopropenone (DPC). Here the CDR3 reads CSASAETYEQYF. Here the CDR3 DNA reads TGCAGTGCTAGCGCAGAGACCTACGAGCAGTACTTC.